This TCR beta chain was sequenced in a study of PD-L1 blockade in urothelial cancer. Study summary: Blood analyses occurred 3 weeks (second dose) and 6 weeks post treatment start.

Repertoires were generated with immunoSEQ multiplex PCR, while TCRdb's copy carries only in-frame clones and drops some. The profile covers around 100,000 clones, with around 90% appearing a single time and less than 4.5% taken by the ten largest. In the case of this clone: Its antigen is still unknown. Additional DNA sequences in this sample encode the identical CDR3.

V dropped 1 base and J dropped 2 bases, with 8 bases sitting between them. In germline, CDR1 is SGHAT, CDR2 FQNNGV. The CDR3 consists of 14 residues. As for time point: peripheral blood 6 weeks after treatment start. Study results and caveats: At 3 weeks on treatment, tumor-associated clones expanded more with durable benefit.

The V and J genes are TRBV11-2 and TRBJ1-1; D not resolved. The sequence was obtained from a man in his sixties with urothelial cancer. Sequenced here: PBMCs, sampled around atezolizumab (anti-PD-L1) treatment. Here the CDR3 reads CASSLGQANTEAFF. In nucleotides, the CDR3 is TGTGCCAGCAGCTTAGGGCAGGCAAACACTGAAGCTTTCTTT.